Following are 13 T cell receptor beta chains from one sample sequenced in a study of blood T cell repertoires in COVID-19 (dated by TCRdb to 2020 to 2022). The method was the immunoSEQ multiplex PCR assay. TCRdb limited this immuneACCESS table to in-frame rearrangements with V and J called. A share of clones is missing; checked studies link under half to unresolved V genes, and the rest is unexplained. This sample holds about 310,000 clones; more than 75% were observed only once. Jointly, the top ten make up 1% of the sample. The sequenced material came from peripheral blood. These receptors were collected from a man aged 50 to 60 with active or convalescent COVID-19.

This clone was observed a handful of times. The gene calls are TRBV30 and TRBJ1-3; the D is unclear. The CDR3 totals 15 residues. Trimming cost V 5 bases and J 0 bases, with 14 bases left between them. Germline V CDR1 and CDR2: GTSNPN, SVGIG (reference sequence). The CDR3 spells CAWQKRMHSGNTIYF. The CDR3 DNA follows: TGTGCCTGGCAGAAGAGGATGCACTCTGGAAACACCATATATTTT. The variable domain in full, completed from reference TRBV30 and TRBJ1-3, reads SQTIHQWPATLVQPVGSPLSLECTVEGTSNPNLYWYRQAAGRGLQLLFYSVGIGQISSEVPQNLSASRPQDRQFILSSKKLLLSDSGFYLCAWQKRMHSGNTIYFGEGSWLTVV.

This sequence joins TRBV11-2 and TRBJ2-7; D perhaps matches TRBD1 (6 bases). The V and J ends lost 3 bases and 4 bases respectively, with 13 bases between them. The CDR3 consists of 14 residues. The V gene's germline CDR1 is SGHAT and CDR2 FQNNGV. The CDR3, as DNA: TGTGCCAGCAGCTTGGGAGCACAGGGATACGAGCAGTACTTC. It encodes CASSLGAQGYEQYF.

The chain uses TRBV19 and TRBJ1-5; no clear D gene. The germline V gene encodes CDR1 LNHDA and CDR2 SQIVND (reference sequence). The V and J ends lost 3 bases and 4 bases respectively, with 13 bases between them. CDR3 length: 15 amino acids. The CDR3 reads CASSILWRGNQPQHF. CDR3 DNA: TGTGCCAGTAGTATCCTGTGGAGAGGGAATCAGCCCCAGCATTTT. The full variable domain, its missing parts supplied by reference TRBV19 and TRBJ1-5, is DGGITQSPKYLFRKEGQNVTLSCEQNLNHDAMYWYRQDPGQGLRLIYYSQIVNDFQKGDIAEGYSVSREKKESFPLTVTSAQKNPTAFYLCASSILWRGNQPQHFGDGTRLSIL.

The CDR3 protein is CAGQYGDEQFF. The CDR3 nucleotides are TGTGCCGGACAATATGGGGATGAGCAGTTCTTC. V and J are TRBV2 and TRBJ2-1; TRBD1 might be the D (5 bases). V dropped 11 bases and J dropped 8 bases, with 13 bases sitting between them. This CDR3 spans 11 amino acids. CDR1 is SNHLY, CDR2 FYNNEI, per germline.

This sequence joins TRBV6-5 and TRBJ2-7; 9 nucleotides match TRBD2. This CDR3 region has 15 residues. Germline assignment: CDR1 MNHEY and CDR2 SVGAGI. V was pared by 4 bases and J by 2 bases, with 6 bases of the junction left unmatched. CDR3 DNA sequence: TGTGCCAGCAGTTTAGGACTAGCGACCACCTACGAGCAGTACTTC. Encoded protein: CASSLGLATTYEQYF.

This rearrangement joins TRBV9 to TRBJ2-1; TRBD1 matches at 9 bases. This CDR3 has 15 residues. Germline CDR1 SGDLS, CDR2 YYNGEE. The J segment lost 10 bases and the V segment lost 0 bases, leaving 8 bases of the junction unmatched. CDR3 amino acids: CASSVGDRVSGEQFF. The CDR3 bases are TGTGCCAGCAGCGTAGGGGACAGGGTATCCGGGGAGCAGTTCTTC.

The CDR3 region has the DNA TGTGCCTGGAGAACAGGGAACGAGCAGTACTTC. It is translated as CAWRTGNEQYF. The chain couples TRBV30 to TRBJ2-7; D perhaps matches TRBD1 (6 bases). Germline CDR1 reads GTSNPN; CDR2 reads SVGIG (reference sequence). This CDR3 region has 11 residues. V lost 3 bases, J lost 5 bases, and 8 bases lay in between.

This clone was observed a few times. CDR3 protein: CSVGGNPSEKLFF. For the CDR3, the DNA is TGCAGCGTTGGCGGCAACCCCTCTGAAAAACTGTTTTTT. This chain joins TRBV29-1 and TRBJ1-4; D call uncertain. V shed 4 bases and J shed 7 bases, with 13 bases lying between them. Per germline, CDR1 SQVTM and CDR2 ANQGSEA. The CDR3 spans 13 residues.

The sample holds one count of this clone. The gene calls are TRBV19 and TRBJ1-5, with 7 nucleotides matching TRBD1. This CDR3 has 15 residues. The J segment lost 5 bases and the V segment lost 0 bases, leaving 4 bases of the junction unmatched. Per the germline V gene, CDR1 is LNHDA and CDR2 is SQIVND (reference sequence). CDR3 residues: CASSIEGDSYQPQHF. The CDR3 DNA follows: TGTGCCAGTAGTATAGAGGGGGACAGCTATCAGCCCCAGCATTTT.

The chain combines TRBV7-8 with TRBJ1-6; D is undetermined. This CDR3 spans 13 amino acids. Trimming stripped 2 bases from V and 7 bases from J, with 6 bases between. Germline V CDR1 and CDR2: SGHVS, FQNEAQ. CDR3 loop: CASSLLANSPLHF. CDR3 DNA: TGTGCCAGCAGCTTATTAGCAAATTCACCCCTCCACTTT.

CDR3 loop: CASSLDRPDTIYF. The CDR3 DNA follows: TGCGCCAGCAGCCTCGACAGGCCAGACACCATATATTTT. The chain carries TRBV5-1 and TRBJ1-3, with a weak D call TRBD1 (6 bases). CDR3 size: 13 residues. V lost 4 bases to trimming and J lost 8 bases, with 13 bases between them. CDR1 and CDR2 from the germline V gene are SGHRS and YFSETQ.

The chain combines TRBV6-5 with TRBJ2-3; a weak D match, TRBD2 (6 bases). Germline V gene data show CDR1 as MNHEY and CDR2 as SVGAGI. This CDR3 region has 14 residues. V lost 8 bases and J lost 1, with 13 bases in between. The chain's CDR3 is CASRPGVGTDTQYF. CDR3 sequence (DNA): TGTGCCAGCCGTCCGGGGGTTGGCACAGATACGCAGTATTTT.

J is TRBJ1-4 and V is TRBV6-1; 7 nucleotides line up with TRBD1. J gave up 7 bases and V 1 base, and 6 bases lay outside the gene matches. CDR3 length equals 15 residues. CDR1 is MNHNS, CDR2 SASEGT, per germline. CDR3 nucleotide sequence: TGTGCCAGCAGTGAAGGACAGGGACCCTTTGAAAAACTGTTTTTT. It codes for CASSEGQGPFEKLFF.